Listed here are 12 T cell receptor beta chains from one sample, sequenced in a study of blood T cell repertoires in COVID-19. This table comes from immunoSEQ multiplex PCR, and its TCRdb copy is limited to in-frame clones, with some not included. The top ten clones hold roughly an eighth of a sample with about 200,000 clones, roughly 88% of them seen once. Sequenced input: peripheral blood. These receptors all come from a human donor in a cohort sampled during active COVID-19.

In its sample, this clone was seen once. This chain joins TRBV11-3 and TRBJ2-2, with a possible D match to TRBD1 (6 bases). The CDR3 contains 16 residues. Deletions cut 5 bases from V and 2 bases from J, with 15 bases between. Germline V lookup: CDR1 SGHNT, CDR2 YENEEA. The CDR3 nucleotides are TGTGCCAGCAGCCCGGGGACACCCCTAAACACCGGGGAGCTGTTTTTT. Protein sequence: CASSPGTPLNTGELFF.

This clone appeared a single time. The chain combines TRBV20-1 with TRBJ2-7; D call uncertain. Trimming took 4 bases from V and 3 from J, leaving 4 bases between them. This CDR3 region has 10 residues. Germline CDR1 and CDR2: DFQATT and SNEGSKA (reference sequence). The CDR3 DNA is TGCAGTGCTATCTTCTACGAGCAGTACTTC. Its translation: CSAIFYEQYF.

This chain joins TRBV20-1 and TRBJ2-7, with 8 bases fitting TRBD1. Germline CDR1 is DFQATT and CDR2 is SNEGSKA (reference sequence). The CDR3 sequence is 15 residues long. The V gene end was trimmed by 3 bases and the J gene end by 3 bases; junction bases not matched to a gene: 10. This CDR3 is CSASPLETGDYEQYF. The CDR3 DNA follows: TGCAGTGCTAGTCCCCTGGAGACAGGGGACTACGAGCAGTACTTC.

The chain couples TRBV19 to TRBJ2-1; D is possibly TRBD2 (6 bases). Germline CDR1 is LNHDA and CDR2 is SQIVND (reference sequence). The CDR3 sequence is 15 residues long. V gave up 7 bases and J gave up 6 bases, with 19 bases separating them. In nucleotides, the CDR3 is TGTGCCAGTAATCAGGGACTCCTTCGTGGCAATGAGCAGTTCTTC. This codes for CASNQGLLRGNEQFF.

V usage is TRBV7-9 and J usage is TRBJ2-1; perhaps TRBD2 as D (5 bases). Germline assignment: CDR1 SEHNR and CDR2 FQNEAQ (reference sequence). The length of the CDR3 is 14 residues. V was cut by 4 bases and J by 6 bases, with 13 bases left in between. In DNA, the CDR3 is TGTGCCAGCAGCTCGCGGGCGAAGGGCAATGAGCAGTTCTTC. It encodes CASSSRAKGNEQFF.

This clone was counted between two and nine times. The V gene is TRBV27, the J gene TRBJ1-6; D perhaps matches TRBD1 (5 bases). V lost 4 bases and J 2 bases, leaving 9 bases between the germline ends. The CDR3 has 15 amino acids. Germline lookup yields CDR1 MNHEY and CDR2 SMNVEV (reference sequence). The CDR3 reads CASSSREAYNSPLHF. The CDR3 DNA is TGTGCCAGCAGTTCCAGGGAGGCCTATAATTCACCCCTCCACTTT.

The V gene is TRBV10-2, the J gene TRBJ2-3; tentatively, D is TRBD2 (6 bases). V was clipped by 10 bases and J by 0 bases, with 17 bases between them. The CDR3 consists of 15 residues. CDR1 WSHSY and CDR2 SAAADI come from the germline V gene. This CDR3 is CATLRAGTSTDTQYF. CDR3 coding DNA: TGCGCCACCCTCCGGGCCGGGACTAGCACAGATACGCAGTATTTT.

This rearrangement joins TRBV11-2 to TRBJ2-7, with TRBD2 matching over 9 bases. This CDR3 is built from 18 residues. After removal of 3 bases from V and 4 bases from J, the junction contained 16 bases not matched to a gene. In germline, CDR1 is SGHAT, CDR2 FQNNGV. CDR3 sequence (DNA): TGTGCCAGCAGCTTCAAATCACAGGACCTAGCGGGATCATACGAGCAGTACTTC. Encoded protein: CASSFKSQDLAGSYEQYF.

The V and J genes are TRBV27 and TRBJ2-7; 10 bases map to TRBD2. Looked up from germline, CDR1 is MNHEY and CDR2 is SMNVEV (reference sequence). With 7 bases clipped from V and 5 bases from J, the junction kept 11 bases outside the gene matches. The CDR3 loop spans 15 amino acids. The CDR3 sequence: CASNEGAGGADEQYF. CDR3 nucleotides: TGTGCCAGCAATGAAGGAGCGGGAGGGGCGGACGAGCAGTACTTC.

This chain uses TRBV4-2 with TRBJ2-1; D possibly corresponds to TRBD2 (6 bases). The CDR3 sequence is 15 residues long. CDR1 and CDR2 (germline): LGHNA, YNFKEQ. V lost 0 bases, J lost 9 bases, and 15 bases lay in between. The CDR3, as DNA: TGTGCCAGCAGCCAAGATCTGGTGACTAGAGGTGAGCAGTTCTTC. This encodes CASSQDLVTRGEQFF.

The rearrangement links TRBV5-1 to TRBJ1-1, with 9 bases identical to TRBD1. CDR1 is SGHRS and CDR2 is YFSETQ in the germline V gene. The V gene end was trimmed by 3 bases and the J gene end by 4 bases; junction bases not matched to a gene: 7. The CDR3 consists of 15 residues. This chain's CDR3 is CASSWTGDGSTEAFF. In DNA form, the CDR3 reads TGCGCCAGCAGCTGGACAGGGGATGGGAGCACTGAAGCTTTCTTT.

The rearrangement links TRBV15 to TRBJ2-1; 8 bases map to TRBD2. This CDR3 is 16 amino acids long. Germline CDR1 is LNHNV and CDR2 is YYDKDF (reference sequence). Unmatched junction bases numbered 13, after V lost 1 base and J lost 11 bases. The CDR3 sequence: CATSRADRLANHKQFF. The CDR3 nucleotides read TGTGCCACCAGCAGAGCGGATCGACTAGCGAACCATAAGCAGTTCTTC.